The source of this T cell receptor (beta chain) is a study of blood T cell repertoires in COVID-19. In germline, CDR1 is SGHVS, CDR2 FQNEAQ. The V and J ends lost 3 bases and 2 bases respectively, with 10 bases between them. The CDR3 is made up of 14 amino acids. Some clones are missing from TCRdb's copy, which holds only in-frame ones; the method was immunoSEQ multiplex PCR. The table records 35,000 to 40,000 clones, around 84% of them present only once. The receptor was isolated from a man in his sixties with COVID-19, enrolled during active disease. The chain uses TRBV7-8 and TRBJ1-1; D remains unclear. Sample: peripheral blood. The CDR3 bases are TGTGCCAGCAGCTTGCAGACACTTAACACTGAAGCTTTCTTT. Translating gives CASSLQTLNTEAFF.